This T cell receptor beta chain is drawn from a study of T cell responses to AZD1222 COVID-19 vaccine. Findings of the study overall: Receipt of two AZD1222 doses was followed by a rise in Spike-specific TCR breadth and depth.

As regards this clone: The antigen is undetermined.

V gave up 4 bases and J gave up 9 bases, with 11 bases separating them. The CDR3 runs to 12 residues. Germline CDR1 SNHLY, CDR2 FYNNEI. Clones were sequenced by immunoSEQ multiplex PCR, and TCRdb holds only the in-frame ones, with some missing. This sample carries over 85,000 clones, about 86% of them seen once, and the ten largest clones take 5%. The origin of this receptor is an adult in good health. The starting material was peripheral blood, obtained on day 0 of AZD1222 vaccination. The chain recombines TRBV2 with TRBJ2-3, with D perhaps matching TRBD1 or TRBD2 (5 bases each). CDR3 DNA sequence: TGTGCCAGCAGTGGGGGACCCGGGACGCAGTATTTT. Residues: CASSGGPGTQYF. The entire variable domain, with the rest obtained from reference TRBV2 and TRBJ2-3, is as follows: EPEVTQTPSHQVTQMGQEVILRCVPISNHLYFYWYRQILGQKVEFLVSFYNNEISEKSEIFDDQFSVERPDGSNFTLKIRSTKLEDSAMYFCASSGGPGTQYFGPGTRLTVL.